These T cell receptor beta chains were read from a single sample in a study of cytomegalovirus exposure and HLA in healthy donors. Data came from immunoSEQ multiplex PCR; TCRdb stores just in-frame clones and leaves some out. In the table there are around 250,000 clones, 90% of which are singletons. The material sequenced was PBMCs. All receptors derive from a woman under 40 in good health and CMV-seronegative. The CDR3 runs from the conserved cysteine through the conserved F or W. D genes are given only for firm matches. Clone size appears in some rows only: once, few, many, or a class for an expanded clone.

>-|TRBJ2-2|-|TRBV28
CASSLDGRNTGELFF
TGTGCCAGCAGTTTAGACGGGAGGAACACCGGGGAGCTGTTTTTT
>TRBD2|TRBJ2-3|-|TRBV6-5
CASTLAGTDTQYF
TGTGCCAGCACGCTAGCGGGAACAGATACGCAGTATTTT
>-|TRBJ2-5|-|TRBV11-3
CASSLVGGPIETQYF
TGTGCCAGCAGCTTAGTTGGAGGTCCGATAGAGACCCAGTACTTC
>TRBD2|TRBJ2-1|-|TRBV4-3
CASSQGSSGNNEQFF
TGCGCCAGCAGCCAAGGTTCAAGCGGGAACAATGAGCAGTTCTTC
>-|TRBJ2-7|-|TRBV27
CASSLSQGSLHEQYF
TGTGCCAGCAGTTTATCACAGGGAAGTCTCCACGAGCAGTACTTC
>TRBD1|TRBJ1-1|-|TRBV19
CASSRDRANTEAFF
TGTGCCAGTAGTCGGGACAGGGCAAACACTGAAGCTTTCTTT
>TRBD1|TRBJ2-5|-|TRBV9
CASSLQGVRQETQYF
TGTGCCAGCAGCTTACAGGGGGTGAGGCAAGAGACCCAGTACTTC
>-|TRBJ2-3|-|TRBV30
CAWSVIDTQYF
TGTGCCTGGAGTGTTATCGATACGCAGTATTTT
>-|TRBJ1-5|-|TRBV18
CASSPLSSRGRSNQPQHF
TGTGCCAGCTCACCACTAAGCTCCAGGGGACGGAGCAATCAGCCCCAGCATTTT
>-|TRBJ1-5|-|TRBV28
CASSLGRVGGNQPQHF
TGTGCCAGCAGTTTGGGGCGAGTGGGCGGCAATCAGCCCCAGCATTTT
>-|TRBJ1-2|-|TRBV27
CASSLRGISNYGYTF
TGTGCCAGCAGTTTGCGTGGAATATCTAACTATGGCTACACCTTC
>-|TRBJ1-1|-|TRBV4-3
CASSQTPGAMNTEAFF
TGCGCCAGCAGCCAAACCCCAGGAGCCATGAACACTGAAGCTTTCTTT
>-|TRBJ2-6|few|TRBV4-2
CASSQVQGRGANVLTF
TGTGCCAGCAGCCAAGTTCAGGGACGTGGGGCCAACGTCCTGACTTTC
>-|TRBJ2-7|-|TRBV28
CASSPHRYEQYF
TGTGCCAGCAGTCCTCACCGCTACGAGCAGTACTTC
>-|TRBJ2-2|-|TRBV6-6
CASSYDSLNTGELFF
TGTGCCAGCAGTTACGACAGTTTGAACACCGGGGAGCTGTTTTTT
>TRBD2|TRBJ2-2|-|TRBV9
CASSVEGLAGGSGELFF
TGTGCCAGCAGCGTAGAGGGACTAGCGGGAGGCTCCGGGGAGCTGTTTTTT
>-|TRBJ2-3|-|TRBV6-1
CASSALDGSTDTQYF
TGTGCCAGCAGTGCCCTGGACGGTAGCACAGATACGCAGTATTTT
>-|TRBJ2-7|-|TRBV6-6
CASSNSITGTYEQYF
TGTGCCAGCAGTAACAGCATTACAGGGACCTACGAGCAGTACTTC
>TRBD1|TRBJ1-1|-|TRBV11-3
CASSSRGPRTEAFF
TGTGCCAGCAGCTCCAGGGGGCCCAGGACTGAAGCTTTCTTT
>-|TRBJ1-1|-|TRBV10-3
CASRWGREYTEAFF
TGTGCCTCCCGTTGGGGGAGGGAGTACACTGAAGCTTTCTTT
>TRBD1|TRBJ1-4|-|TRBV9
CASSPTGDRSEKLFF
TGTGCCAGCAGCCCGACAGGGGATAGGAGTGAAAAACTGTTTTTT
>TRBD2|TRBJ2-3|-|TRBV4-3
CASSQVAGGKTDTQYF
TGCGCCAGCAGCCAAGTGGCGGGAGGGAAAACAGATACGCAGTATTTT
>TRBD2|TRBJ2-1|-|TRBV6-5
CASSFLGAGEQFF
TGTGCCAGCAGTTTTTTGGGAGCGGGAGAGCAGTTCTTC
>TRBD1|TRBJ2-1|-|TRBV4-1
CASSPTSPRGRGNEQFF
TGCGCCAGCAGCCCGACTTCCCCCAGGGGGCGCGGCAATGAGCAGTTCTTC
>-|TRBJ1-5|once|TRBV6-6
CASSYSIPHTTTQHF
TGTGCCAGCAGTTACTCGATACCGCACACCACGACCCAGCATTTT
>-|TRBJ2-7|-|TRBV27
CASSLGRRYEQYF
TGTGCCAGCAGTTTAGGCAGGCGCTACGAGCAGTACTTC
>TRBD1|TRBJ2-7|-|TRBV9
CASSVGDRAYEQYF
TGTGCCAGCAGCGTAGGGGACAGGGCCTACGAGCAGTACTTC
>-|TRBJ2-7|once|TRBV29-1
CSVAQRGKPYEQYF
TGCAGCGTCGCCCAACGGGGGAAACCCTACGAGCAGTACTTC
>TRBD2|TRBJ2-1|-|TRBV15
CATSRRLAGGTHNEQFF
TGTGCCACCAGCAGACGACTAGCGGGAGGTACCCACAATGAGCAGTTCTTC
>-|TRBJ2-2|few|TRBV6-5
CASSPSSTGELFF
TGTGCCAGCAGTCCTAGCAGCACCGGGGAGCTGTTTTTT
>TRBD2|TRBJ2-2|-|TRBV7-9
CASRAASGTLNTGELFF
TGTGCCTCCAGGGCGGCTAGCGGGACTCTGAACACCGGGGAGCTGTTTTTT
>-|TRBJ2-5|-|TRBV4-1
CASSQVTGMETQYF
TGCGCCAGCAGCCAAGTAACAGGGATGGAGACCCAGTACTTC
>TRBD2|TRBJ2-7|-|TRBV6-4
CASSPSASGSYEQYF
TGTGCCAGCAGCCCCTCGGCTAGCGGGAGTTACGAGCAGTACTTC
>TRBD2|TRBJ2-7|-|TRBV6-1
CASSVGGAMAYEQYF
TGTGCCAGCAGTGTCGGGGGGGCTATGGCCTACGAGCAGTACTTC
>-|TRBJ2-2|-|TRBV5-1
CASRSTILTGELFF
TGCGCCAGCAGATCGACTATACTCACCGGGGAGCTGTTTTTT
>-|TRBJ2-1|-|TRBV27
CASDNRAGDEQFF
TGTGCCAGCGACAACAGGGCGGGGGATGAGCAGTTCTTC
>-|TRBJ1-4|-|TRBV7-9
CASSFDPGVGEKLFF
TGTGCCAGCAGCTTCGACCCAGGGGTGGGGGAAAAACTGTTTTTT
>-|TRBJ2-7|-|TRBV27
CASSLYGYEQYF
TGTGCCAGCAGTTTATACGGCTACGAGCAGTACTTC
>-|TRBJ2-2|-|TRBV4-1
CASSQDGLFGKKMTANTGELFF
TGCGCCAGCAGCCAAGATGGGCTATTTGGGAAAAAAATGACGGCGAACACCGGGGAGCTGTTTTTT
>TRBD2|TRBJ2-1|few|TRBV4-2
CASSPAPSGVNEQFF
TGTGCCAGCAGCCCCGCCCCTAGCGGAGTCAATGAGCAGTTCTTC
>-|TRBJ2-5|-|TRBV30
CAWLGGRSTQYF
TGTGCCTGGTTGGGGGGGCGGTCGACCCAGTACTTC
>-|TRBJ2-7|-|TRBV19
CASSIGAGARSYEQYF
TGTGCCAGTAGTATAGGGGCAGGGGCCCGCTCCTACGAGCAGTACTTC
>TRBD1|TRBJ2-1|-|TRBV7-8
CASSLGQGGRNEQFF
TGTGCCAGCAGCCTGGGACAGGGGGGGAGAAATGAGCAGTTCTTC
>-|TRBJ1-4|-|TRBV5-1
CASSPGGRGRTTNEKLFF
TGCGCCAGCTCGCCGGGTGGGAGGGGAAGGACAACTAATGAAAAACTGTTTTTT